This T cell receptor beta chain was identified in a study of regulatory T cells in long-lasting Graves disease. Specified time point: persistent/refractory GD, antithyroid drugs over 5 years with positive TRAb. RNA isolated from PBMCs was used to make the TCR library. Arm-PCR with iRepertoire HTBI primers amplified the CDR3 regions for these TCR beta libraries. Authors' analysis steps: Overall, samples carried 60 to 65 TRBV and 13 to 15 TRBJ segments. TCRdb called the multiplex PCR reads again in MiXCR, with one record for every CDR3 protein. These V and J calls originate from TCRdb's pipeline instead of the authors' own analysis. Here the sample spans fewer than 550,000 distinct CDR3 sequences, about a fifth being singletons. This CDR3 spans 14 amino acids. V lost 2 bases, J lost 10 bases, and 15 bases lay in between. Germline values: CDR1 MDHEN, CDR2 SYDVKM. Study conclusions and caveats: Thyroid tissue was not sampled; only peripheral blood was. Persistent patients shared more public clonotypes (2,741) than newly diagnosed patients (around 1,000).

In the case of this clonotype: Its antigen is unidentified.

The V and J genes are TRBV28 and TRBJ2-1, with TRBD2 as a possible D gene (7 bases). The receptor was isolated from a female donor with Graves disease. The specimen comprised peripheral blood mononuclear cells (PBMCs), sampled when the disease was refractory, from a patient treated with antithyroid drugs. The CDR3 sequence is CASSLAGASGEQFF. CDR3 sequence (DNA): TGTGCCAGCAGTTTAGCGGGGGCGTCAGGAGAGCAGTTCTTC.